This is a list of T cell receptor beta chains from one sample in a study of blood T cell repertoires in COVID-19. Sequencing used immunoSEQ multiplex PCR; TCRdb keeps in-frame clones, though not all of them. In the table there are more than 75,000 clones, about 79% of which are singletons. Material: peripheral blood. Receptors originate from a man aged 55 to 70 with acute or convalescent COVID-19. CDR3s include the opening cysteine and the closing phenylalanine or tryptophan. The order of the fields is D gene, J gene, clone size, V gene, CDR3 protein, CDR3 DNA. D genes are given only for firm matches. Size tells how often a clone was seen (once, few, many) or the class of an expanded clone, and some rows leave it out.

d_gene: TRBD1
j_gene: TRBJ2-1
abundance: -
v_gene: TRBV11-2
CDR3aa: CASSPHTGTGRNNEQFF
CDR3nt: TGTGCCAGCAGCCCGCATACCGGGACAGGGAGGAACAATGAGCAGTTCTTC

d_gene: -
j_gene: TRBJ2-2
abundance: -
v_gene: TRBV7-8
CDR3aa: CASSLARGSSANTGELFF
CDR3nt: TGTGCCAGCAGCTTAGCGCGAGGCAGCTCAGCCAACACCGGGGAGCTGTTTTTT

d_gene: -
j_gene: TRBJ2-2
abundance: once
v_gene: TRBV6-6
CDR3aa: CASRGGTTTGELFF
CDR3nt: TGTGCCAGCAGGGGTGGGACAACCACCGGGGAGCTGTTTTTT

d_gene: -
j_gene: TRBJ2-7
abundance: -
v_gene: TRBV10-2
CDR3aa: CASSEFTGWEQYF
CDR3nt: TGCGCCAGCAGTGAGTTTACAGGGTGGGAGCAGTACTTC

d_gene: TRBD1
j_gene: TRBJ1-1
abundance: -
v_gene: TRBV4-1
CDR3aa: CASSQTIQGASHTEAFF
CDR3nt: TGCGCCAGCAGCCAAACTATTCAGGGGGCGTCGCACACTGAAGCTTTCTTT

d_gene: TRBD1
j_gene: TRBJ1-1
abundance: -
v_gene: TRBV5-5
CDR3aa: CASRKTQGADTEAFF
CDR3nt: TGTGCCAGCAGGAAAACACAGGGGGCGGACACTGAAGCTTTCTTT

d_gene: -
j_gene: TRBJ1-2
abundance: -
v_gene: TRBV12-3/TRBV12-4
CDR3aa: CASRRTGFLGYTF
CDR3nt: TGTGCCAGCAGGCGTACAGGGTTTTTAGGCTACACCTTC

d_gene: TRBD1
j_gene: TRBJ1-2
abundance: -
v_gene: TRBV7-8
CDR3aa: CASSRWTGDYGYTF
CDR3nt: TGTGCCAGCAGCCGTTGGACAGGGGACTATGGCTACACCTTC

d_gene: TRBD1
j_gene: TRBJ1-3
abundance: -
v_gene: TRBV4-1
CDR3aa: CASSQVSAGGKAGNTIYF
CDR3nt: TGCGCCAGCAGCCAAGTATCAGCAGGGGGCAAGGCTGGAAACACCATATATTTT

d_gene: -
j_gene: TRBJ2-2
abundance: -
v_gene: TRBV7-2
CDR3aa: CASSLALTQNTGELFF
CDR3nt: TGTGCCAGCAGCTTAGCGTTGACTCAAAACACCGGGGAGCTGTTTTTT

d_gene: TRBD1
j_gene: TRBJ1-3
abundance: -
v_gene: TRBV7-6
CDR3aa: CASSLRTGSNRGAGNTIYF
CDR3nt: TGTGCCAGCAGCTTACGGACAGGGTCGAACAGGGGAGCGGGAAACACCATATATTTT

d_gene: -
j_gene: TRBJ1-6
abundance: once
v_gene: TRBV15
CDR3aa: CATSSGRSSYNSPLHF
CDR3nt: TGTGCCACCAGCAGCGGAAGGAGCTCCTATAATTCACCCCTCCACTTT

d_gene: TRBD1
j_gene: TRBJ1-1
abundance: -
v_gene: TRBV12-5
CDR3aa: CASGLVQGRNTEAFF
CDR3nt: TGTGCTAGTGGTTTGGTACAGGGGCGGAACACTGAAGCTTTCTTT

d_gene: -
j_gene: TRBJ1-1
abundance: -
v_gene: TRBV12-3/TRBV12-4
CDR3aa: CASSERGTEAFF
CDR3nt: TGTGCCAGCAGTGAACGGGGGACTGAAGCTTTCTTT

d_gene: -
j_gene: TRBJ2-1
abundance: once
v_gene: TRBV6-5
CDR3aa: CASQEGGVGNNEQFF
CDR3nt: TGTGCCAGCCAAGAGGGGGGGGTAGGGAACAATGAGCAGTTCTTC

d_gene: -
j_gene: TRBJ2-4
abundance: -
v_gene: TRBV6-2/TRBV6-3
CDR3aa: CASSPREVAGIQYF
CDR3nt: TGTGCCAGCAGTCCAAGGGAGGTGGCCGGCATTCAGTACTTC

d_gene: TRBD2
j_gene: TRBJ2-7
abundance: few
v_gene: TRBV4-3
CDR3aa: CASSQAREVSEQYF
CDR3nt: TGCGCCAGCAGCCAGGCGCGGGAGGTCAGCGAGCAGTACTTC

d_gene: TRBD2
j_gene: TRBJ2-2
abundance: -
v_gene: TRBV6-5
CDR3aa: CASSYAPGGTGELFF
CDR3nt: TGTGCCAGCAGTTACGCGCCGGGGGGGACCGGGGAGCTGTTTTTT

d_gene: -
j_gene: TRBJ2-7
abundance: -
v_gene: TRBV28
CDR3aa: CASRAAGPGEQYF
CDR3nt: TGTGCCAGCAGGGCGGCCGGCCCGGGCGAGCAGTACTTC

d_gene: -
j_gene: TRBJ2-1
abundance: once
v_gene: TRBV5-8
CDR3aa: CASSLGGTPYNEQFF
CDR3nt: TGTGCCAGCAGCTTGGGTGGTACTCCTTACAATGAGCAGTTCTTC

d_gene: TRBD1
j_gene: TRBJ2-1
abundance: -
v_gene: TRBV7-2
CDR3aa: CASSLDGDRVNEQFF
CDR3nt: TGTGCCAGCAGCTTAGATGGGGACAGGGTGAATGAGCAGTTCTTC

d_gene: TRBD1
j_gene: TRBJ1-1
abundance: -
v_gene: TRBV5-1
CDR3aa: CASRYMWDRGNTEAFF
CDR3nt: TGCGCCAGCAGATATATGTGGGACAGAGGGAACACTGAAGCTTTCTTT

d_gene: -
j_gene: TRBJ1-1
abundance: -
v_gene: TRBV12-5
CDR3aa: CASGRGGTEAFF
CDR3nt: TGTGCTAGTGGTCGAGGGGGCACTGAAGCTTTCTTT

d_gene: -
j_gene: TRBJ1-1
abundance: -
v_gene: TRBV10-3
CDR3aa: CAISELAATEAFF
CDR3nt: TGTGCCATCAGTGAGTTGGCGGCAACTGAAGCTTTCTTT

d_gene: TRBD1
j_gene: TRBJ1-5
abundance: -
v_gene: TRBV28
CDR3aa: CASSLRQGITRNQPQHF
CDR3nt: TGTGCCAGCAGTCTACGACAGGGGATAACGAGGAATCAGCCCCAGCATTTT

d_gene: -
j_gene: TRBJ2-5
abundance: -
v_gene: TRBV12-3/TRBV12-4
CDR3aa: CASSRDQQETQYF
CDR3nt: TGTGCCAGCAGCCGGGATCAACAAGAGACCCAGTACTTC

d_gene: -
j_gene: TRBJ1-5
abundance: -
v_gene: TRBV6-2/TRBV6-3
CDR3aa: CASSYISGRQPQHF
CDR3nt: TGTGCCAGCAGTTACATCTCAGGGCGGCAGCCCCAGCATTTT

d_gene: TRBD1
j_gene: TRBJ2-5
abundance: once
v_gene: TRBV18
CDR3aa: CASSPSQGAEETQYF
CDR3nt: TGTGCCAGCTCACCAAGCCAGGGGGCGGAGGAGACCCAGTACTTC

d_gene: TRBD1
j_gene: TRBJ1-4
abundance: -
v_gene: TRBV7-2
CDR3aa: CASSLGGQWHEKLFF
CDR3nt: TGTGCCAGCAGCTTAGGGGGACAGTGGCATGAAAAACTGTTTTTT

d_gene: -
j_gene: TRBJ1-5
abundance: -
v_gene: TRBV6-1
CDR3aa: CATSGNNQPQHF
CDR3nt: TGTGCCACCAGTGGTAACAATCAGCCCCAGCATTTT

d_gene: -
j_gene: TRBJ1-2
abundance: -
v_gene: TRBV5-6
CDR3aa: CASSSRASGSHYGYTF
CDR3nt: TGTGCCAGCAGCTCGAGAGCGTCAGGGTCGCACTATGGCTACACCTTC

d_gene: -
j_gene: TRBJ1-6
abundance: once
v_gene: TRBV28
CDR3aa: CASSLSGFQSPLHF
CDR3nt: TGTGCCAGCAGTTTATCGGGATTTCAGTCACCCCTCCACTTT

d_gene: -
j_gene: TRBJ2-5
abundance: -
v_gene: TRBV2
CDR3aa: CASSPLTSRETQYF
CDR3nt: TGTGCCAGCAGTCCACTAACCTCAAGAGAGACCCAGTACTTC

d_gene: -
j_gene: TRBJ2-5
abundance: -
v_gene: TRBV29-1
CDR3aa: CSVGGSAQETQYF
CDR3nt: TGCAGCGTTGGAGGGTCAGCTCAAGAGACCCAGTACTTC

d_gene: TRBD1
j_gene: TRBJ1-2
abundance: -
v_gene: TRBV3-1/TRBV3-2
CDR3aa: CASSPNRGPRYGYTF
CDR3nt: TGTGCCAGCAGCCCAAACAGGGGGCCTAGGTATGGCTACACCTTC

d_gene: -
j_gene: TRBJ2-4
abundance: -
v_gene: TRBV5-1
CDR3aa: CASSLEAGKNIQYF
CDR3nt: TGCGCCAGCAGCTTGGAGGCAGGCAAAAACATTCAGTACTTC

d_gene: TRBD1
j_gene: TRBJ1-1
abundance: once
v_gene: TRBV19
CDR3aa: CASGTGGNTEAFF
CDR3nt: TGTGCCAGTGGGACAGGCGGAAACACTGAAGCTTTCTTT

d_gene: -
j_gene: TRBJ1-5
abundance: few
v_gene: TRBV7-9
CDR3aa: CASSGDFGNQPQHF
CDR3nt: TGTGCCAGCAGCGGCGACTTCGGCAATCAGCCCCAGCATTTT

d_gene: TRBD1
j_gene: TRBJ2-5
abundance: -
v_gene: TRBV7-9
CDR3aa: CASSFGTGRQTQYF
CDR3nt: TGTGCCAGCAGCTTTGGGACAGGGCGACAGACCCAGTACTTC

d_gene: -
j_gene: TRBJ1-3
abundance: -
v_gene: TRBV28
CDR3aa: CASSSYPRYSGNTIYF
CDR3nt: TGTGCCAGCAGTAGCTACCCTCGATACTCTGGAAACACCATATATTTT

d_gene: -
j_gene: TRBJ2-3
abundance: -
v_gene: TRBV9
CDR3aa: CASSVDQGSPDTQYF
CDR3nt: TGTGCCAGCAGCGTAGATCAAGGGAGTCCAGATACGCAGTATTTT

d_gene: TRBD1
j_gene: TRBJ1-1
abundance: once
v_gene: TRBV6-2/TRBV6-3
CDR3aa: CASSSRGQVREAFF
CDR3nt: TGTGCCAGCAGTTCCCGCGGACAGGTACGTGAAGCTTTCTTT

d_gene: -
j_gene: TRBJ1-6
abundance: -
v_gene: TRBV5-1
CDR3aa: CASSLVESSYNSPLHF
CDR3nt: TGCGCCAGCAGCTTGGTTGAGAGCTCCTATAATTCACCCCTCCACTTT

d_gene: -
j_gene: TRBJ1-3
abundance: -
v_gene: TRBV2
CDR3aa: CASRRDRNSGNTIYF
CDR3nt: TGTGCCAGCAGACGAGACAGAAACTCTGGAAACACCATATATTTT

d_gene: -
j_gene: TRBJ2-5
abundance: -
v_gene: TRBV2
CDR3aa: CASSEAFVRGTQYF
CDR3nt: TGTGCCAGCAGTGAAGCCTTTGTTAGGGGGACCCAGTACTTC

d_gene: TRBD1
j_gene: TRBJ1-1
abundance: -
v_gene: TRBV7-9
CDR3aa: CASSLAALFRDRGGTEAFF
CDR3nt: TGTGCCAGCAGCTTAGCCGCTCTATTCCGGGACAGGGGTGGGACTGAAGCTTTCTTT

d_gene: TRBD2
j_gene: TRBJ2-3
abundance: -
v_gene: TRBV3-1/TRBV3-2
CDR3aa: CASSPLADSTDTQYF
CDR3nt: TGTGCCAGCAGCCCACTAGCGGACAGCACAGATACGCAGTATTTT

d_gene: TRBD1
j_gene: TRBJ1-1
abundance: -
v_gene: TRBV2
CDR3aa: CASSGQGGNTEAFF
CDR3nt: TGTGCCAGCAGCGGACAGGGCGGTAACACTGAAGCTTTCTTT

d_gene: TRBD1
j_gene: TRBJ1-4
abundance: -
v_gene: TRBV4-1
CDR3aa: CASSRSGTGDEKLFF
CDR3nt: TGCGCCAGCAGCCGCTCGGGGACAGGGGACGAAAAACTGTTTTTT

d_gene: -
j_gene: TRBJ2-7
abundance: few
v_gene: TRBV3-1/TRBV3-2
CDR3aa: CASSQDLSPRSSYEQYF
CDR3nt: TGTGCCAGCAGCCAAGATCTTTCCCCAAGGAGCTCCTACGAGCAGTACTTC

d_gene: -
j_gene: TRBJ1-2
abundance: -
v_gene: TRBV21-1
CDR3aa: CASSPGGGAPYYGYTF
CDR3nt: TGTGCCAGCAGCCCCGGTGGGGGGGCGCCTTACTATGGCTACACCTTC

d_gene: -
j_gene: TRBJ2-5
abundance: -
v_gene: TRBV5-1
CDR3aa: CASSSDSTRAETQYF
CDR3nt: TGCGCCAGCAGCTCAGACAGTACCCGGGCGGAGACCCAGTACTTC

d_gene: -
j_gene: TRBJ1-2
abundance: -
v_gene: TRBV6-2/TRBV6-3
CDR3aa: CASSELDTYGYTF
CDR3nt: TGTGCCAGCAGCGAATTGGACACCTATGGCTACACCTTC

d_gene: -
j_gene: TRBJ1-1
abundance: -
v_gene: TRBV9
CDR3aa: CASSVEPRSGTEAFF
CDR3nt: TGTGCCAGCAGCGTAGAGCCGAGGAGTGGAACTGAAGCTTTCTTT

d_gene: TRBD2
j_gene: TRBJ2-5
abundance: -
v_gene: TRBV4-1
CDR3aa: CASSQLAGARETQYF
CDR3nt: TGCGCCAGCAGCCAACTAGCGGGGGCCCGAGAGACCCAGTACTTC

d_gene: -
j_gene: TRBJ2-3
abundance: once
v_gene: TRBV5-5
CDR3aa: CASSFSRVPDTQYF
CDR3nt: TGTGCCAGCAGCTTTTCCAGGGTGCCAGATACGCAGTATTTT

d_gene: TRBD2
j_gene: TRBJ2-1
abundance: -
v_gene: TRBV9
CDR3aa: CASSPTGAGGFYNEQFF
CDR3nt: TGTGCCAGCAGCCCAACTGGAGCGGGAGGTTTTTACAATGAGCAGTTCTTC

d_gene: -
j_gene: TRBJ2-3
abundance: once
v_gene: TRBV6-1
CDR3aa: CASSEARFPSQGSDTQYF
CDR3nt: TGTGCCAGCAGTGAAGCGCGGTTCCCCTCACAGGGCTCAGATACGCAGTATTTT